Shown below are 20 T cell receptor beta chains from a single sample sequenced in a study of T cells after yellow fever vaccination. TCRdb independently ran MiXCR on the 5' RACE reads; one entry per CDR3 protein. This sample has a few hundred thousand distinct CDR3 sequences, with around 16% found just once. Sample: PBMCs, taken 5 to 6 days after the first yellow fever vaccination. The receptor set was obtained from a man younger than 30 who received the YFV17D yellow fever vaccine.

This clonotype has only one observation. The rearrangement uses TRBV11-2 and TRBJ2-3; 8 nucleotides line up with TRBD1. CDR1 SGHAT and CDR2 FQNNGV come from the germline V gene. V dropped 5 bases and J dropped 3; count of bases not matched to a gene: 4. The CDR3 runs 14 residues. This CDR3 is CASSPDRATDTQYF. The DNA of the CDR3 is TGTGCCAGCAGCCCGGACAGGGCGACAGATACGCAGTATTTT.

The chain carries TRBV5-1 and TRBJ2-5; 7 bases are a match to TRBD2. The CDR3 extends over 14 amino acids. The ends lost 3 bases at V and 5 bases at J; junction bases unmatched: 7. Germline CDR1 and CDR2: SGHRS and YFSETQ. CDR3 sequence reads: CASSSGTTQETQYF. The CDR3 DNA follows: TGCGCCAGCAGCTCCGGGACTACTCAGGAGACCCAGTACTTC.

V is TRBV7-2 and J is TRBJ2-1; 9 nucleotides align to TRBD2. This CDR3 is built from 15 residues. Germline V gene data show CDR1 as SGHTA and CDR2 as FQGNSA. Trimming removed 6 bases from V and 6 bases from J; junction bases left unmatched: 9. This chain's CDR3 is CASREAGGGGNEQFF. DNA for the CDR3: TGTGCCAGCAGGGAAGCGGGGGGCGGGGGCAATGAGCAGTTCTTC. Supplemented by reference TRBV7-2 and TRBJ2-1, the full variable domain reads GAGVSQSPSNKVTEKGKDVELRCDPISGHTALYWYRQSLGQGLEFLIYFQGNSAPDKSGLPSDRFSAERTGGSVSTLTIQRTQQEDSAVYLCASREAGGGGNEQFFGPGTRLTVL.

This clonotype has just a few counts. The V and J genes are TRBV6-1 and TRBJ1-5; 9 bases line up with TRBD1. The germline CDR1 and CDR2 sequences are MNHNS and SASEGT. V lost 6 bases, J lost 0 bases, and 6 bases stayed unmatched. This CDR3 is 16 amino acids long. This CDR3 is CASSTGQGYSNQPQHF. CDR3 nucleotide sequence: TGTGCCAGCAGCACGGGACAGGGCTATAGCAATCAGCCCCAGCATTTT.

This clonotype showed up just a few times. V usage is TRBV9 and J usage is TRBJ2-2; D remains ambiguous. The ends were cut back, 2 bases at V and 4 bases at J, with 9 bases in the middle. Germline V gene sequence: CDR1 SGDLS, CDR2 YYNGEE. The CDR3 is made up of 14 amino acids. The CDR3 is CASSVEDPTGELFF. CDR3 coding DNA: TGTGCCAGCAGCGTTGAGGACCCCACCGGGGAGCTGTTTTTT.

This chain connects TRBV15 to TRBJ2-5; D perhaps matches TRBD1 (5 bases). V gave up 0 bases and J gave up 4 bases, with 9 bases separating them. From germline, CDR1 is LNHNV and CDR2 YYDKDF (reference sequence). The CDR3 contains 14 residues. The CDR3 nucleotides are TGTGCCACCAGCAGAGATGTGGGGCCAGAGACCCAGTACTTC. It is translated as CATSRDVGPETQYF.

This chain joins TRBV7-2 and TRBJ2-3; TRBD1 matches at 10 bases. This CDR3 contains 16 residues. Per germline, CDR1 SGHTA and CDR2 FQGNSA. V lost 3 bases and J lost 2; bases outside the gene matches: 5. The CDR3 sequence is CASSFTGTGDTDTQYF. CDR3 sequence (DNA): TGTGCCAGCAGCTTTACCGGGACAGGGGACACAGATACGCAGTATTTT.

This clonotype appeared a few times. The chain has TRBV5-1 and TRBJ2-3, with 9 bases lining up with TRBD2. This CDR3 is built from 14 residues. Germline CDR1 SGHRS, CDR2 YFSETQ. The V segment lost 4 bases and the J segment 4 bases; nucleotides outside the gene matches: 4. CDR3 in DNA: TGCGCCAGCAGCCCTAGGACTAGCGCAGATACGCAGTATTTT. Translating it yields CASSPRTSADTQYF.

About this clonotype itself: The germline gene is not matched at one end of the junction; a read error may be the cause. CDR3 DNA sequence: TGCAGCGTTGAAGAGGGTGGGCACAGGGGCGATGATCAGTTCTTC. Its protein is CSVEEGGHRGDDQFF. The rearrangement joins TRBV29-1 to TRBJ2-1; 7 positions match TRBD1. Germline V CDR1 and CDR2: SQVTM, ANQGSEA. CDR3 length: 15 amino acids.

The chain joins TRBV7-2 to TRBJ1-3; the D gene is possibly TRBD1 (5 bases). The V end lost 5 bases, the J end lost 2 bases, and 16 bases lay between the germline ends. Germline CDR1 and CDR2: SGHTA and FQGNSA. The CDR3 is made up of 16 amino acids. The CDR3 here is CASSKTGQGAGNTIYF. The CDR3 DNA follows: TGTGCCAGCAGCAAAACGGGGCAGGGAGCTGGAAACACCATATATTTT.

The sample holds a few counts of this clonotype. The chain employs TRBV6-5 and TRBJ2-1; 11 bases are shared with TRBD2. CDR3 size: 16 residues. Germline assignment: CDR1 MNHEY and CDR2 SVGAGI. J gave up 8 bases and V 0 bases, and 6 bases lay outside the gene matches. The CDR3 is CASSYSIAGGLYEQFF. The CDR3, as DNA: TGTGCCAGCAGTTACTCGATAGCGGGGGGGCTCTATGAGCAGTTCTTC.

This clonotype was counted a few times. V usage is TRBV18 and J usage is TRBJ2-1; possibly TRBD1 or TRBD2 for D (5 bases each). This CDR3 is built from 15 residues. CDR1 and CDR2 (germline): KGHSH, LQKENI. Trimming left V 4 bases short and J 10 bases short, with 20 bases between. The CDR3 loop is CASSLPFSGGIEQFF. CDR3 nucleotides: TGTGCCAGCTCACTTCCTTTCTCTGGGGGTATCGAGCAGTTCTTC. Supplemented by reference TRBV18 and TRBJ2-1, the full variable domain reads NAGVMQNPRHLVRRRGQEARLRCSPMKGHSHVYWYRQLPEEGLKFMVYLQKENIIDESGMPKERFSAEFPKEGPSILRIQQVVRGDSAAYFCASSLPFSGGIEQFFGPGTRLTVL.

The sample holds a few counts of this clonotype. This chain uses TRBV19 with TRBJ2-7; 7 positions match TRBD2. CDR3 size: 13 residues. V dropped 3 bases and J dropped 3; count of bases not matched to a gene: 2. Germline V gene lookup returns CDR1 LNHDA and CDR2 SQIVND (reference sequence). Here the CDR3 DNA reads TGTGCCAGTAGTATCCGGGACTACTACGAGCAGTACTTC. Residues: CASSIRDYYEQYF.

This clonotype was observed a few times. The J gene is TRBJ1-5, the V gene TRBV4-3; 10 bases are a match to TRBD1. The CDR3 is 20 residues long. The trim removed 0 bases at V and 0 bases at J, leaving 11 bases unmatched. Looked up from germline, CDR1 is LGHNA and CDR2 is YSLEER. CDR3 nucleotides: TGCGCCAGCAGCCAAGATCTGGTGGGACAGGGGACCTATAGCAATCAGCCCCAGCATTTT. This gives the protein CASSQDLVGQGTYSNQPQHF.

Only a few counts were recorded for this clonotype. V gene TRBV7-9 combines with J gene TRBJ1-1; no firm D call. V lost 5 bases to trimming and J lost 0 bases, with 10 bases between them. The germline V gene encodes CDR1 SEHNR and CDR2 FQNEAQ (reference sequence). The CDR3 has 14 residues. The CDR3 here is CASSGLNMNTEAFF. DNA of the CDR3: TGTGCCAGCAGCGGCCTCAATATGAACACTGAAGCTTTCTTT.

This clonotype was detected many times. The chain recombines TRBV11-2 with TRBJ2-3; D is ambiguous. Per germline, CDR1 SGHAT and CDR2 FQNNGV. V was shortened by 5 bases and J by 0 bases, with 9 bases between the two germline ends. This CDR3 has 14 amino acids. As DNA, the CDR3 is TGTGCCAGCAGCCTACTACTGAGCACAGATACGCAGTATTTT. This codes for CASSLLLSTDTQYF.

This rearrangement joins TRBV7-9 to TRBJ2-3; D is undetermined. Germline values: CDR1 SEHNR, CDR2 FQNEAQ (reference sequence). The CDR3 runs 13 residues. V was clipped by 5 bases and J by 4 bases, with 10 bases between them. The CDR3 protein is CASSTRPSDTQYF. The CDR3 coding sequence is TGTGCCAGCAGCACCAGACCCTCAGATACGCAGTATTTT.

This clonotype appeared a few times. This chain uses TRBV19 with TRBJ1-1; D uncertain. Germline values: CDR1 LNHDA, CDR2 SQIVND (reference sequence). V shed 8 bases and J shed 3 bases, with 7 bases lying between them. The length of the CDR3 is 11 residues. The CDR3 DNA follows: TGTGCCAGTCCGGGATACACTGAAGCTTTCTTT. Encoded protein: CASPGYTEAFF.

This chain connects TRBV2 to TRBJ2-2; 7 positions agree with TRBD1. Germline trimming cut 9 bases from V and 2 bases from J; bases unmatched to any gene: 6. This CDR3 region has 14 residues. The germline V gene encodes CDR1 SNHLY and CDR2 FYNNEI. The CDR3 here is CARQRDRNTGELFF. The CDR3 nucleotides read TGTGCCAGGCAAAGGGACAGAAACACCGGGGAGCTGTTTTTT.

Of note for this clonotype: This may stem from a read error, because a much larger clone lies one nucleotide away. This sequence joins TRBV6-2 or TRBV6-3 and TRBJ1-1; tentative D call: TRBD1 (6 bases). V lost 6 bases and J 1 base, leaving 9 bases between the germline ends. The CDR3 is 13 amino acids. The germline gives CDR1 MNHEY, CDR2 SVGEGT. This CDR3 reads CASSQGPNTEAFF. In DNA form, the CDR3 reads TGTGCCAGCAGCCAGGGGCCGAACACTGAAGCTTTCTTT.